Listed below are T cell receptor beta chains from one sample, sequenced in a study of blood T cell repertoires in COVID-19. Method: immunoSEQ multiplex PCR; TCRdb's copy keeps in-frame clones and lacks some. The sample carries about 120,000 clones, 75% to 90% recorded once. Specimen: peripheral blood. The receptors stem from a woman aged 45 to 65 with acute or convalescent COVID-19. CDR3s include the opening cysteine and the closing phenylalanine or tryptophan. A D gene is named only where the DNA matches it firmly. Size is omitted from some rows. Given values are once, few, many or a class for expanded clones.

NA	TRBJ1-1	NA	TRBV7-2	CASSLKGGTEAFF	TGTGCCAGCAGCTTAAAGGGAGGCACTGAAGCTTTCTTT
NA	TRBJ1-1	TRBD1	TRBV29-1	CSVGQGATEAFF	TGCAGCGTGGGGCAGGGGGCAACTGAAGCTTTCTTT
NA	TRBJ1-5	TRBD1	TRBV7-3	CASRGTGSNQPQHF	TGTGCCAGCAGGGGGACAGGGAGCAATCAGCCCCAGCATTTT
NA	TRBJ1-5	TRBD1	TRBV12-3/TRBV12-4	CASSGQGSQPQHF	TGTGCCAGCAGTGGACAGGGGAGTCAGCCCCAGCATTTT
NA	TRBJ2-3	TRBD1	TRBV5-1	CASSTSGGSDTQYF	TGCGCCAGCAGCACCTCAGGGGGCTCGGATACGCAGTATTTT
NA	TRBJ1-5	NA	TRBV24-1	CATPPAVGNQPQHF	TGTGCCACCCCTCCCGCGGTCGGCAATCAGCCCCAGCATTTT
once	TRBJ1-2	NA	TRBV30	CAWSSQGIGGYTF	TGTGCCTGGAGTTCACAGGGAATTGGGGGCTACACCTTC
NA	TRBJ1-1	NA	TRBV30	CAWRDKRKNTEAFF	TGTGCCTGGAGGGACAAAAGAAAGAACACTGAAGCTTTCTTT
NA	TRBJ1-2	NA	TRBV3-1/TRBV3-2	CASSRGHQANYGYTF	TGTGCCAGCAGCCGAGGGCATCAAGCTAACTATGGCTACACCTTC
NA	TRBJ1-2	NA	TRBV19	CASSTFPYGYTF	TGTGCCAGTAGTACTTTTCCCTACGGCTACACCTTC
NA	TRBJ1-6	TRBD1	TRBV19	CASSRTGEFYNSPLHF	TGTGCCAGTAGTAGGACAGGAGAATTTTATAATTCACCCCTCCACTTT
few	TRBJ1-1	TRBD1	TRBV2	CASSGRTGLTEAFF	TGTGCCAGCAGTGGTAGGACAGGACTGACTGAAGCTTTCTTT
NA	TRBJ1-1	NA	TRBV18	CASAPPGRGNTEAFF	TGTGCCAGCGCACCACCCGGCAGGGGGAACACTGAAGCTTTCTTT
NA	TRBJ1-4	NA	TRBV19	CATSGQIRANEKLFF	TGTGCCACCTCGGGTCAAATCAGGGCGAATGAAAAACTGTTTTTT
NA	TRBJ2-7	NA	TRBV11-2	CASSVSGLYYSYEQYF	TGTGCCAGCAGCGTTAGCGGACTGTACTACTCCTACGAGCAGTACTTC
few	TRBJ1-2	TRBD1	TRBV7-9	CASSPTGGSNYGYTF	TGTGCCAGCAGCCCGACAGGGGGGTCTAACTATGGCTACACCTTC
NA	TRBJ1-2	NA	TRBV7-9	CASTEGGGYTF	TGTGCCAGCACCGAGGGCGGCGGCTACACCTTC
NA	TRBJ1-3	TRBD1	TRBV30	CAWSYMTGLDTIYF	TGTGCCTGGAGTTACATGACAGGGCTGGACACCATATATTTT
NA	TRBJ2-5	NA	TRBV2	CASSEASRRAQETQYF	TGTGCCAGCAGTGAAGCGTCGAGGAGGGCCCAAGAGACCCAGTACTTC
NA	TRBJ1-3	NA	TRBV10-3	CAISESDIGGNTIYF	TGTGCCATCAGTGAGTCGGACATCGGTGGAAACACCATATATTTT
NA	TRBJ2-7	NA	TRBV3-1/TRBV3-2	CTSSQGGGDEQYF	TGTACCAGCAGCCAGGGAGGAGGGGACGAGCAGTACTTC
NA	TRBJ2-3	TRBD2	TRBV6-5	CASLLAGSTDTQYF	TGTGCCAGTTTACTAGCGGGGTCCACAGATACGCAGTATTTT
NA	TRBJ1-4	TRBD1	TRBV28	CASSSPGQGTNEKLFF	TGTGCCAGCAGTTCGCCGGGACAGGGAACTAATGAAAAACTGTTTTTT
NA	TRBJ2-7	NA	TRBV19	CASSRAGEHYEQYF	TGTGCCAGTAGTAGGGCAGGGGAACACTACGAGCAGTACTTC